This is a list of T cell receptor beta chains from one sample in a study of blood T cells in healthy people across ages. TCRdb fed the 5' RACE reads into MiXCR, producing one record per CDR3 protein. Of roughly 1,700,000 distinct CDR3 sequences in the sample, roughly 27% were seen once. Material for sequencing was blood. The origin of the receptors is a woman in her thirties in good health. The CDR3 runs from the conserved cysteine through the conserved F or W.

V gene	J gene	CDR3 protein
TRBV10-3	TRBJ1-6	CAISESQGGNSPLHF
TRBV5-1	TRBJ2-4	CASSLGHTAKNIQYF
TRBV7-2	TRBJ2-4	CASSLNGQGNIQYF
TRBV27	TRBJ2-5	CASSLSRPGQETQYF
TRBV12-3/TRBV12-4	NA	CASSWDRVVEQYF
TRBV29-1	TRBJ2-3	CSVDTSGYSDTQYF
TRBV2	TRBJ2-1	CASSEAAEQFF
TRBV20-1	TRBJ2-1	CSASGGTGTRSLNEQFF
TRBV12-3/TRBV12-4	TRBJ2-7	CASTNGITYEQYF
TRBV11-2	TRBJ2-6	CACSSFTNGANVLTF
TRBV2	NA	CASRRSGERQETQYF
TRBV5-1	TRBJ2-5	CASSLGGYREETQYF
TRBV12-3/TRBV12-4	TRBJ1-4	CASSYGSLRHEKLFF
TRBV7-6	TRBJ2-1	CASSPRLAGDSYNEQFF
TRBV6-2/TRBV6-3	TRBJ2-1	CASRMETRGPSYNEQFF
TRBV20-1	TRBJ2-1	CSAGDTGTSEHNEQFF
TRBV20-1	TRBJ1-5	CSARSRDRNSNQPQHF
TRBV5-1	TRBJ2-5	CASSLGARRETQYF
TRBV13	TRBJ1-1	CASSSPGRNTEAFF
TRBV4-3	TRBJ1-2	CASSQDPPSAGGLNGYTF
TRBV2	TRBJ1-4	CASSTIGGQGLWKLFF
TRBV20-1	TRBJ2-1	CSASGGLAEGYNEQFF
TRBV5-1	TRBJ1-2	CASRKDSCYGYTF
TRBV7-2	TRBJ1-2	CASSKIGRDRGGDGYTF